The next 13 T cell receptor beta chains were all read from a single sample in a study of control samples from healthy donors and cancer patients. Repertoires were generated with immunoSEQ multiplex PCR, while TCRdb's copy carries only in-frame clones and drops some. The repertoire holds around 170,000 clones, with roughly 92% as singletons. Sequenced sample: blood. The receptor set was obtained from a man under 40 in good health.

The V and J genes are TRBV10-2 and TRBJ2-5; TRBD2 agrees at 14 bases. J lost 4 bases, V lost 0 bases, and 4 bases had no gene match. Germline CDR1 and CDR2: WSHSY and SAAADI. The CDR3 is 17 amino acids. The CDR3 nucleotides read TGCGCCAGCAGTGAGTCGACTAGCGGGGGGGCGAGAGAGACCCAGTACTTC. As protein: CASSESTSGGARETQYF.

The J gene is TRBJ2-1, the V gene TRBV28; TRBD2 matches 11 bases. CDR3 size: 17 residues. The germline gives CDR1 MDHEN, CDR2 SYDVKM. V gave up 4 bases and J gave up 2 bases; unmatched junction bases: 7. CDR3 sequence reads: CASSWPGTSGTYNEQFF. The CDR3 coding sequence is TGTGCCAGCAGTTGGCCCGGGACTAGCGGAACCTACAATGAGCAGTTCTTC.

In its sample, this clone was seen once. The V gene is TRBV7-2, the J gene TRBJ2-1; unclear D gene. The CDR3 totals 12 residues. Germline values: CDR1 SGHTA, CDR2 FQGNSA. Trimming removed 3 bases from V and 7 bases from J, with 7 bases in between. As DNA, the CDR3 is TGTGCCAGCAGCTTTATCAGGAATGAGCAGTTCTTC. The encoded protein is CASSFIRNEQFF.

This sequence joins TRBV9 and TRBJ1-2; D unclear. V was pared by 2 bases and J by 1 base, with 9 bases between. There are 14 residues in the CDR3. The germline V gene encodes CDR1 SGDLS and CDR2 YYNGEE. CDR3 region: CASSVDTSNYGYTF. Here the CDR3 DNA reads TGTGCCAGCAGCGTTGACACCAGTAACTATGGCTACACCTTC.

CDR3 sequence reads: CASSHLRLAGTDTQYF. DNA of the CDR3: TGTGCCAGCAGCCACCTCCGACTAGCGGGCACAGATACGCAGTATTTT. The J gene is TRBJ2-3, the V gene TRBV3-1 (or the pseudogene TRBV3-2); 9 nucleotides line up with TRBD2. Germline trimming cut 3 bases from V and 1 base from J; bases unmatched to any gene: 5. This CDR3 is built from 16 residues. Germline V gene sequence: CDR1 LGHDT, CDR2 YNNKEL (reference sequence).

The V gene is TRBV12-3 or TRBV12-4, the J gene TRBJ1-2; D ambiguous. V was clipped by 8 bases and J by 4 bases, with 14 bases between them. The CDR3 spans 13 residues. CDR3 protein: CASATQETYGYTF. The DNA for the CDR3 is TGTGCCAGCGCGACCCAGGAGACCTATGGCTACACCTTC.

The chain has TRBV30 and TRBJ2-2; TRBD1 matches 10 bases. V lost 5 bases and J lost 5; bases outside the gene matches: 5. The CDR3 covers 14 residues. Germline CDR1 and CDR2: GTSNPN and SVGIG (reference sequence). The CDR3 spells CAWSGTGATGELFF. CDR3 nucleotides: TGTGCCTGGTCCGGGACAGGGGCGACCGGGGAGCTGTTTTTT.

The chain couples TRBV28 to TRBJ2-1, with 10 bases lining up with TRBD2. CDR1 MDHEN and CDR2 SYDVKM come from the germline V gene. The CDR3 totals 19 residues. The V gene end was trimmed by 7 bases and the J gene end by 2 bases; junction bases not matched to a gene: 17. Written as DNA, the CDR3 is TGTGCCAGCAAAGAAACTTACATCCGCACTAGCGGGACCTACAATGAGCAGTTCTTC. It yields the protein CASKETYIRTSGTYNEQFF.

The chain has TRBV19 and TRBJ1-2; D is ambiguous. The CDR3 has 13 residues. V was cut by 1 base and J by 5 bases, with 8 bases left in between. Germline V CDR1 and CDR2: LNHDA, SQIVND (reference sequence). The CDR3 sequence is CASSIGAQYGYTF. DNA of the CDR3: TGTGCCAGTAGTATAGGGGCACAGTATGGCTACACCTTC. The complete variable domain, with remaining parts taken from reference TRBV19 and TRBJ1-2, reads DGGITQSPKYLFRKEGQNVTLSCEQNLNHDAMYWYRQDPGQGLRLIYYSQIVNDFQKGDIAEGYSVSREKKESFPLTVTSAQKNPTAFYLCASSIGAQYGYTFGSGTRLTVV.

The DNA of the CDR3 is TGTGCCAGCAGCCAAGATCAGGGGGCTTCAGATACGCAGTATTTT. Protein sequence: CASSQDQGASDTQYF. The genes are TRBV3-1 (or the pseudogene TRBV3-2) and TRBJ2-3; TRBD1 aligns across 8 bases. Germline V gives CDR1 LGHDT, CDR2 YNNKEL (reference sequence). Losses at the gene ends were 0 bases for V and 4 bases for J; bases not matched to a gene: 3. The CDR3 is 15 amino acids.

The chain has TRBV5-1 and TRBJ2-1, with 15 positions matching TRBD2. The CDR3 is 14 amino acids. The V gene end was trimmed by 3 bases and the J gene end by 13 bases; junction bases not matched to a gene: 5. Germline V gives CDR1 SGHRS, CDR2 YFSETQ. The CDR3 DNA reads TGCGCCAGCAGCTCCGGGACTAGCGGGGGGCTTCAGTTCTTC. Translated: CASSSGTSGGLQFF.

This chain connects TRBV6-2 or TRBV6-3 to TRBJ1-5; D not resolved. The germline gives CDR1 MNHEY, CDR2 SVGEGT. Trimming removed 0 bases at V and 11 bases at J, with 8 bases between. The CDR3 is made up of 12 amino acids. The CDR3 coding sequence is TGTGCCAGCAGTTACTCGACCCAGGCCCAGCATTTT. It codes for CASSYSTQAQHF.

V usage is TRBV2 and J usage is TRBJ1-1; possibly TRBD1 for D (6 bases). CDR3 length: 14 amino acids. Germline-derived CDR1 and CDR2 are SNHLY and FYNNEI. Trimming shortened V by 8 bases and J by 1 base, and 14 bases separated the two germline ends. CDR3 residues: CASLRGSENTEAFF. The CDR3 coding sequence is TGTGCCAGCTTAAGGGGGAGCGAGAACACTGAAGCTTTCTTT.